This T cell receptor (beta chain) comes out of a study of shared clonotypes between healthy human individuals. The wider study: The cohort had two women and a few men, ages 18 to 49.

The junction had 7 bases not matched to a gene; V was cut back by 5 bases and J by 4 bases. Per germline, CDR1 SSHAT and CDR2 FNYEAQ (reference sequence). The CDR3 totals 15 residues. General study results and limits: Clonotypes not shared had lower generation probabilities than those common to all four donors.

Using immunoSEQ multiplex PCR, the repertoire was profiled, and TCRdb retains in-frame clones only, with some absent. The sample yields roughly 1 million clones, about 84% seen once. Note on this clone: No antigen is known for it.

Material for sequencing was memory CD4+ T cells from PBMCs. Stated subset: CD45RA-negative fraction. The clonotype was recovered from a man between 18 and 29 years old in good health. Some clones in this sample may be carry-over from other donors' samples. The J gene is TRBJ2-1, the V gene TRBV7-7, with TRBD2 matching 8 bases. DNA for the CDR3: TGTGCCAGCAGCCCCCAGGAGCGGGAGTACAATGAGCAGTTCTTC. As protein: CASSPQEREYNEQFF.